The T cell receptor beta chain under discussion was sequenced for a study of control samples from healthy donors and cancer patients. Profiled with immunoSEQ multiplex PCR; TCRdb holds only in-frame clones, not every one. Of approximately 82,000 clones listed, around 94% are singletons. This clone was picked up one time. This CDR3 comprises 15 residues. Trimming took 3 bases from V and 6 from J, leaving 17 bases between them. The germline gives CDR1 DFQATT, CDR2 SNEGSKA (reference sequence). V usage is TRBV20-1 and J usage is TRBJ2-2; the D gene is possibly TRBD1 (6 bases). The sequence derives from a woman younger than 35 in good health. What was sequenced was blood. For the CDR3, the DNA is TGCAGTGCTAGTAGGGGGACCCACCTTTCCGGGGAGCTGTTTTTT. It translates to CSASRGTHLSGELFF.